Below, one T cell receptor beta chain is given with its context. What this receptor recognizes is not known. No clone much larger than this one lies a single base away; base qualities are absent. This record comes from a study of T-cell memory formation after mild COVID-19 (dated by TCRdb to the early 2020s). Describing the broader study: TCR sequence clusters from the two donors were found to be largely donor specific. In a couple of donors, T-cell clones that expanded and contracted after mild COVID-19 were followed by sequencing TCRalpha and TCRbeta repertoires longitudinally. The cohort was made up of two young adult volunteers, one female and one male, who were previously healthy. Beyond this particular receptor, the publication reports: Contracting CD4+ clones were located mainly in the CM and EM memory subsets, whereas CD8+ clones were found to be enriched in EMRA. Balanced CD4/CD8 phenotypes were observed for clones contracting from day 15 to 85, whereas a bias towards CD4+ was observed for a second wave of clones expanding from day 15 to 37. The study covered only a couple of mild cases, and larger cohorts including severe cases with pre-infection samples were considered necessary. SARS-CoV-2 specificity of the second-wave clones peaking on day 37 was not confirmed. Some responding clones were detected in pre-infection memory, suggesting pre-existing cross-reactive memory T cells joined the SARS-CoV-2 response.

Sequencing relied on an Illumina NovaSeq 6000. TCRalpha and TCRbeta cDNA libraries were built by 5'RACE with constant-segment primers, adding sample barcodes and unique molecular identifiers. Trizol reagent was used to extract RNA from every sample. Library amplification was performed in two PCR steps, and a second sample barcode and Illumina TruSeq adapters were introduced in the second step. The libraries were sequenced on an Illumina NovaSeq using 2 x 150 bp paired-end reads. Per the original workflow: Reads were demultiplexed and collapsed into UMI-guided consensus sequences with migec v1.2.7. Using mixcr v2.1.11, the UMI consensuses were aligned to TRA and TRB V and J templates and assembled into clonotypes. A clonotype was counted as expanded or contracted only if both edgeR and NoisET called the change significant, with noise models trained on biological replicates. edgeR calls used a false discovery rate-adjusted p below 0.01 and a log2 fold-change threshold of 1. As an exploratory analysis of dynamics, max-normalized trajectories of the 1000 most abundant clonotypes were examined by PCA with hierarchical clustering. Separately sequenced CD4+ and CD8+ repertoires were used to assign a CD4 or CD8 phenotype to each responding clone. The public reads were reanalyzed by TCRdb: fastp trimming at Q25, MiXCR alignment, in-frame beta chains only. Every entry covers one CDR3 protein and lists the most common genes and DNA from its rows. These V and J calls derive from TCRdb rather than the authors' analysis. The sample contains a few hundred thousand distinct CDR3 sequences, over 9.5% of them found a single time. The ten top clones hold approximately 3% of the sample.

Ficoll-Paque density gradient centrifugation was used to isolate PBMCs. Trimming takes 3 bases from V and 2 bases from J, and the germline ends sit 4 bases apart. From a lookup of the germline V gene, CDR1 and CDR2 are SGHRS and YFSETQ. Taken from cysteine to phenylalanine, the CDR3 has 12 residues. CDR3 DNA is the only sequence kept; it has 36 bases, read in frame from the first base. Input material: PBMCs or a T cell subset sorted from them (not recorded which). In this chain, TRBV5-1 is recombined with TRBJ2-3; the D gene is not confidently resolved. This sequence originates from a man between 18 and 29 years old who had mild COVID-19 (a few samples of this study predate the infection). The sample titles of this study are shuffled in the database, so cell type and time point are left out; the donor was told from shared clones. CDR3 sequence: CASSYNTDTQYF. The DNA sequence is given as TGCGCCAGCAGCTATAACACAGATACGCAGTATTTT.